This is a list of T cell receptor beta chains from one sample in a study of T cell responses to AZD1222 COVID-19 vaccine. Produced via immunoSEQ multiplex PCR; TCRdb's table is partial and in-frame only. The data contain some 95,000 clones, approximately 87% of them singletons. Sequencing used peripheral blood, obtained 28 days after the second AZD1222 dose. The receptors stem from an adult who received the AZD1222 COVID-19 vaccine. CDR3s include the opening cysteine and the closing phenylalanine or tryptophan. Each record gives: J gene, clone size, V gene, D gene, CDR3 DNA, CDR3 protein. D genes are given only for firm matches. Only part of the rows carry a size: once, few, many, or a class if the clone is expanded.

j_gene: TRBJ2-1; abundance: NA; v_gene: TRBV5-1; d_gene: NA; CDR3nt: TGCGCCAGCAGCTTTGGCTATACACTAGAGCAGTTCTTC; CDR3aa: CASSFGYTLEQFF
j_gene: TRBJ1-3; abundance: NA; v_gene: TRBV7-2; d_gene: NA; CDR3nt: TGTGCCAGCAGCTTAGAGGGGAGAGGAAACACCATATATTTT; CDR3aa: CASSLEGRGNTIYF
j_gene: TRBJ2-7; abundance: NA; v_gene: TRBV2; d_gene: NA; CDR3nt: TGTGCCAGCAGTTATCTGCCCCAGGGCCTCGAGCAGTACTTC; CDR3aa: CASSYLPQGLEQYF
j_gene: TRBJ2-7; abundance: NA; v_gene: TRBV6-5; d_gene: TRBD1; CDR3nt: TGTGCCAGCAGTTACCGACAGGGACAAGGCTCCTACGAGCAGTACTTC; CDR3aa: CASSYRQGQGSYEQYF
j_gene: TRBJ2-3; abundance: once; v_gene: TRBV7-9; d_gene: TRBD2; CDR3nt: TGTGCCAGCAGCCATCCTAGGACTAGCGGGGGAGACACAGATACGCAGTATTTT; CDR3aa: CASSHPRTSGGDTDTQYF
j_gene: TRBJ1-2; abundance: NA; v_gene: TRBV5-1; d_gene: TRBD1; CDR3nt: TGCGCCAGCAGCATTACAGGGGGAGAGTATGGCTACACCTTC; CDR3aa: CASSITGGEYGYTF
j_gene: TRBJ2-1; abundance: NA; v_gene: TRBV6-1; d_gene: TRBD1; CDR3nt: TGTGCCAGCAGTGAAGCGCTTCGGGACAGATTATACAATGAGCAGTTCTTC; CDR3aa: CASSEALRDRLYNEQFF
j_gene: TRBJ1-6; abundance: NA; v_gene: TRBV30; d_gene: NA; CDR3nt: TGTGCCTGGAGTGTAATCGGACGGATCTCCTATAATTCACCCCTCCACTTT; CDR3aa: CAWSVIGRISYNSPLHF
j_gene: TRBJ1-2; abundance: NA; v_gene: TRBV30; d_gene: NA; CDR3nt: TGTGCCTGGAGTTTGTGGCAGAACTATGGCTACACCTTC; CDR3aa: CAWSLWQNYGYTF
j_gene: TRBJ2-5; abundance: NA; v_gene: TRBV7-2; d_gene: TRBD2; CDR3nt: TGTGCCAGCAGCTCAGATAGCGGGGAGGGAGAGACCCAGTACTTC; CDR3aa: CASSSDSGEGETQYF
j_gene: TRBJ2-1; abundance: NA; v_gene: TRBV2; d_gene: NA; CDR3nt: TGTGCCAGCAGTGCCCTGGCGGATGAGCAGTTCTTC; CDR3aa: CASSALADEQFF
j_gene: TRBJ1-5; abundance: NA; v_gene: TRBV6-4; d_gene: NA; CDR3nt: TGTGCCAGCAGTGACTCGAAGGGAAGATGTAACAAGCCCCAGCATTTT; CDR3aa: CASSDSKGRCNKPQHF
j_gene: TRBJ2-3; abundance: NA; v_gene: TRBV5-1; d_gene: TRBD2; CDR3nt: TGCGCCAGCAGCTCAGTCCCAATAGCGGGGGCTAGCACAGATACGCAGTATTTT; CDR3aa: CASSSVPIAGASTDTQYF
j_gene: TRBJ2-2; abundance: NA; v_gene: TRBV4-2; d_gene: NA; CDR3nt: TGTGCCAGCAGCCGGGAACAGGGTGGCACCGGGGAGCTGTTTTTT; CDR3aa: CASSREQGGTGELFF
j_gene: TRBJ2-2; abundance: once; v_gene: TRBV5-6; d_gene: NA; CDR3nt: TGTGCCAGCAGCTTTGGACAGCCGAACACCGGGGAGCTGTTTTTT; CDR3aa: CASSFGQPNTGELFF
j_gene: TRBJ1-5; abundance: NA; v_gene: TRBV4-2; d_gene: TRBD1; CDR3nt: TGTGCCAGCAGCCAAGCAGGGGGAGAGGTTCAGCCCCAGCATTTT; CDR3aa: CASSQAGGEVQPQHF
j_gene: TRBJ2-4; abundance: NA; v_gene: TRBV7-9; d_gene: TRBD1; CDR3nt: TGTGCCAGCAGCTGGGGGACAGGGAGGGAAAACATTCAGTACTTC; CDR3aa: CASSWGTGRENIQYF
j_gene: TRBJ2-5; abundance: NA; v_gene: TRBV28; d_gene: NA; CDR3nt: TGTGCCAGCAGTTCATTTCGATGGGAGACCTTTGTGGCGGAGACCCAGTACTTC; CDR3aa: CASSSFRWETFVAETQYF
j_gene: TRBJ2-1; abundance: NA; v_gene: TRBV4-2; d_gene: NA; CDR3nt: TGTGCCAGCAGCCAAGATCTTGTTAATGAGCAGTTCTTC; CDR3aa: CASSQDLVNEQFF
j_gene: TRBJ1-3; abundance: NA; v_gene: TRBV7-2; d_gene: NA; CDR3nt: TGTGCCAGCAGCTTACAGGGCTCTGGAAACACCATATATTTT; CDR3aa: CASSLQGSGNTIYF
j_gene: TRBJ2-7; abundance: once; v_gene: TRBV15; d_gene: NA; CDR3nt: TGTGCCACCAGCCCCCGGGGAGCGGTAGCCTACGAGCAGTACTTC; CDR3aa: CATSPRGAVAYEQYF
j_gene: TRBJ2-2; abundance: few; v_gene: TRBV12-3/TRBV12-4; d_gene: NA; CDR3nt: TGTGCCAGCATGGAATGGAACACCGGGGAGCTGTTTTTT; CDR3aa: CASMEWNTGELFF
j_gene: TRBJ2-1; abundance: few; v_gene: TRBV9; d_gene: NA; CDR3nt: TGTGCCAGCAGCCCCACCCCCCAGGTTTACAATGAGCAGTTCTTC; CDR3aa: CASSPTPQVYNEQFF
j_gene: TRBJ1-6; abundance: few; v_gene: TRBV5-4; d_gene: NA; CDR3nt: TGTGCCAGCAGCTTGGGCCCGGAGATCAGGCGCAGTACACCCCTCCACTTT; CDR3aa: CASSLGPEIRRSTPLHF
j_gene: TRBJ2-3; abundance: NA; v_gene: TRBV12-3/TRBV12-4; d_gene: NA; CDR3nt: TGTGCCAGCAGCGAAGGCTACACAGATACGCAGTATTTT; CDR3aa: CASSEGYTDTQYF
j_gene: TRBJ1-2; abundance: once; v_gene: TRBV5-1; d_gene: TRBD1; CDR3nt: TGCGCCAGCAGCTTGGATGGGGACAGGGCCGGCTACACCTTC; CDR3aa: CASSLDGDRAGYTF
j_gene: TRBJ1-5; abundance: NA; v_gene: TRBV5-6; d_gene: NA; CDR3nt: TGTGCCAGCAGCTTTAAAGGGCAGGGAGGTCAGCCCCAGCATTTT; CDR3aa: CASSFKGQGGQPQHF
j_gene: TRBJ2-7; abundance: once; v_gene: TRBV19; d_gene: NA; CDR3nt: TGTGCCAGTAGGGCAGGGGACGAGCAGTACTTC; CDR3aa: CASRAGDEQYF
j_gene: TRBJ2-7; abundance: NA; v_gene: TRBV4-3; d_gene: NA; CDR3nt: TGCGCCAGCAGCCAATGGGGTGGGCTAGCCAGAGAAGGGTACGAGCAGTACTTC; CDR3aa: CASSQWGGLAREGYEQYF
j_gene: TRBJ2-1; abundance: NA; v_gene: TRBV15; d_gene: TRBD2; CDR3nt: TGTGCCACCCGGGAGGGACTAGCGGGCACCCCGAGGGAGGATGAGCAGTTCTTC; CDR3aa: CATREGLAGTPREDEQFF
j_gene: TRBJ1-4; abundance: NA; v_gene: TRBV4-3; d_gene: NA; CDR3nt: TGCGCCAGCAGCCAAGATAGGGCTCTTACAACTAATGAAAAACTGTTTTTT; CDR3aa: CASSQDRALTTNEKLFF
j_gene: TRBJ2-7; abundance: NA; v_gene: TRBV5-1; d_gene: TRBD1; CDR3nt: TGCGCCAGCAGCTTGGGGGGACAGGGCCCCGAATCCTACGAGCAGTACTTC; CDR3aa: CASSLGGQGPESYEQYF
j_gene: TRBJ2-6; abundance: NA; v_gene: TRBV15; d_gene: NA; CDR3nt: TGTGCCACCAGCAGAGATCTAGACTCTGGGGCCAACGTCCTGACTTTC; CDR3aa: CATSRDLDSGANVLTF
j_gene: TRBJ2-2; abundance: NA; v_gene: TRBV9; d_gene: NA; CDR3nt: TGTGCCAGCAGCGTAGGAGGTCTGGGAACCGGGGAGCTGTTTTTT; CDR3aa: CASSVGGLGTGELFF
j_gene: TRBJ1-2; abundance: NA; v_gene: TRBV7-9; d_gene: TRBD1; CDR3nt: TGTGCCAGCAACAATCAGGGGGTAAATGGCTACACCTTC; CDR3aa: CASNNQGVNGYTF
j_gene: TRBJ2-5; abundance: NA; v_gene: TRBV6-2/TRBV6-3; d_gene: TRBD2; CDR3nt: TGTGCCAGCAGTTACCCCCTAGCGGGTACAGAGACCCAGTACTTC; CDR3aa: CASSYPLAGTETQYF
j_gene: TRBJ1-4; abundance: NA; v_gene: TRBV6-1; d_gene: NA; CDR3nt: TGTGCCAGCAGTGAACAGGGCACTAATGAAAAACTGTTTTTT; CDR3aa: CASSEQGTNEKLFF
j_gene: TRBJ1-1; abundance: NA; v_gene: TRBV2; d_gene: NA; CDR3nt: TGTGCCAGCAACCGCGAGGACACTGAAGCTTTCTTT; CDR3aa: CASNREDTEAFF
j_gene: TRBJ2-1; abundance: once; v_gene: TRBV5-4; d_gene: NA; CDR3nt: TGTGCCAGCGCCAGGGGTTACAATGAGCAGTTCTTC; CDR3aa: CASARGYNEQFF
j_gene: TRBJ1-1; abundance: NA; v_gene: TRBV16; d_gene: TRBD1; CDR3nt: TGTGCCAGCAGAGAGACAGGGACCCCGTCGGCTTTCTTT; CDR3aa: CASRETGTPSAFF
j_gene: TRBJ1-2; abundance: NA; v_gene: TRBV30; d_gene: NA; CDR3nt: TGTGCCTGGAGTGTGGGGGCGGGCCACTATGGCTACACCTTC; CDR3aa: CAWSVGAGHYGYTF
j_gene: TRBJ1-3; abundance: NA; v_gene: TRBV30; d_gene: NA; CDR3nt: TGTGCCTGGAGTGTTGGAAACACCATATATTTT; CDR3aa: CAWSVGNTIYF
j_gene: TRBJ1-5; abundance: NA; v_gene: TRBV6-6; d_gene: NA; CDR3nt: TGTGCCAGCATCTCCCAGGTGGGGGGGGATCAGCCCCAGCATTTT; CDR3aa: CASISQVGGDQPQHF
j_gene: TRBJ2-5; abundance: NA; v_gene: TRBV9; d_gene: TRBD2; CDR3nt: TGTGCCAGCAACTCGGGACTAGCGCAAGAGACCCAGTACTTC; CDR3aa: CASNSGLAQETQYF
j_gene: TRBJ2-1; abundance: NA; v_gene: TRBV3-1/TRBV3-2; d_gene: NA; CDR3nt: TGTGCCAGCAGCCTCGGGAAACGAGGGGATGAGCAGTTCTTC; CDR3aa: CASSLGKRGDEQFF
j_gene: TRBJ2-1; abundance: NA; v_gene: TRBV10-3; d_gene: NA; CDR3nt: TGTGCCATCAGTGGTCCGGAGTACAATGAGCAGTTCTTC; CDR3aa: CAISGPEYNEQFF
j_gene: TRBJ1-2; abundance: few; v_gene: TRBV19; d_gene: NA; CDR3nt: TGTGCCAGTAGTCCTTCGGGACCTAACTATGGCTACACCTTC; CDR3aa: CASSPSGPNYGYTF
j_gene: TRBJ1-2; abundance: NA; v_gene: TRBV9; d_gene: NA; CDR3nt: TGTGCCAGCAGCGTAGATCCTAACTATGGCTACACCTTC; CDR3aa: CASSVDPNYGYTF
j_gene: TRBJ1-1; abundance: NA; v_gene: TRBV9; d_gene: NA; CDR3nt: TGTGCCAGCAGCCCCCCCGGGACGGAGAACACTGAAGCTTTCTTT; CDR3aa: CASSPPGTENTEAFF
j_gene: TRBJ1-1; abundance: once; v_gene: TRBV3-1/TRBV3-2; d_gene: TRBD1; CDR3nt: TGTGCCAGCAAGCACAGGGGGCGGACTGAAGCTTTCTTT; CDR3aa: CASKHRGRTEAFF
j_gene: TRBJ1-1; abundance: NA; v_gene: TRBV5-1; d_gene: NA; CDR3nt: TGCGCCAGCAGCTTGGAAAGAGTGAACACTGAAGCTTTCTTT; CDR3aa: CASSLERVNTEAFF
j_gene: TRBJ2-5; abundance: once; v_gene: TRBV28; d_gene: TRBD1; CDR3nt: TGTGCCAGCCGTAAAACAGGGGTTGAGACCCAGTACTTC; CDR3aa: CASRKTGVETQYF
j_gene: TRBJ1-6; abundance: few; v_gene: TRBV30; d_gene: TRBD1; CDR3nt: TGTGCCTGGAGTGGGGGGACAGGGGGCGGTTCACCCCTCCACTTT; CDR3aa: CAWSGGTGGGSPLHF
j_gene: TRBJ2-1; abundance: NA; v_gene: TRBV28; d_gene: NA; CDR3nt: TGTGCCAGCAGTTTAACTAGTACCGGGCGGAATGAGCAGTTCTTC; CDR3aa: CASSLTSTGRNEQFF